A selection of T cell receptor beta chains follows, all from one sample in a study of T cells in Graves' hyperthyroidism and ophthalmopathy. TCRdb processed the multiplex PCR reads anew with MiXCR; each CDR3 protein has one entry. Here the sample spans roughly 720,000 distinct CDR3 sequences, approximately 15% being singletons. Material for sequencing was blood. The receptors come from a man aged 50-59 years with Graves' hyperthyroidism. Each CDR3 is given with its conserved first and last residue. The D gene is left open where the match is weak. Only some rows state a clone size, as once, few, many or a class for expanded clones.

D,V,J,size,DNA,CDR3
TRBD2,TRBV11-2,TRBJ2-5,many,TGTGCCAGCAGCTCGATACGGGGGGAATTGAAGACCCAGTACTTC,CASSSIRGELKTQYF
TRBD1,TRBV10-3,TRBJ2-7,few,TGTGCCATCAGTGAGCCCCTAGACAGGGCCGAAACCTACGAGCAGTACTTC,CAISEPLDRAETYEQYF
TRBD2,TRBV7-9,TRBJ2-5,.,TGTGCCAGCAGCCCAGGAACGTCACTAGCGGCGGTGGAGACCCAGTACTTC,CASSPGTSLAAVETQYF
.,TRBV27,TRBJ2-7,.,TGTGCCAGCAGTTCGGCCGGGCCGCAATCCTACGAGCAGTACTTC,CASSSAGPQSYEQYF
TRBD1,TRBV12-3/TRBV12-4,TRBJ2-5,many,TGTGCCAGCAGTTCGGGGACAGCTACGGAGACCCAGTACTTC,CASSSGTATETQYF
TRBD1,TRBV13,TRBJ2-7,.,TGTGCCAGCAGCTTATATCGGACAGGGGCCGAGCAGTACTTC,CASSLYRTGAEQYF
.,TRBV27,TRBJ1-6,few,TGTGCCAGCAGTTTTTGGACTAATTCACCCCTCCACTTT,CASSFWTNSPLHF
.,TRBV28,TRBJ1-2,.,TGTGCCAGCAGCATAAACATAGGGAGGGCGCATCGTGGCTACACCTTC,CASSINIGRAHRGYTF
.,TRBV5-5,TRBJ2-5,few,TGTGCCAGCAGCCCCCACCTCCTGTCCCAGTACTTC,CASSPHLLSQYF
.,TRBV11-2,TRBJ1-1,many,TGTGCCAGCAGCCCGTGGGGGGCCGGGAACACTGAAGCTTTCTTT,CASSPWGAGNTEAFF
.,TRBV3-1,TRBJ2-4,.,TGTGCCAGCAGCCATGGTCGCTCGGTGGTTCAGTACTTC,CASSHGRSVVQYF
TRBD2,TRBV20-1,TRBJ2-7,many,TGCAGTGCCCCCTTGGCGGGGGGAGGCGAGCAGTACTTC,CSAPLAGGGEQYF
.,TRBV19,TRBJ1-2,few,TGTGCCAGTAGTAGTCGACAGGAGAACCTTTACCTCCACTACACCTTC,CASSSRQENLYLHYTF
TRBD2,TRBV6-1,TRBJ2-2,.,TGTGCCAGCAGACGGACTAGCACAGTCGCCGGGGAGCTGTTTTTT,CASRRTSTVAGELFF
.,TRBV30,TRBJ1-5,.,TGTGCCTGGAGCCACCCCGACAGCCACAATCAGCCCCAGCATTTT,CAWSHPDSHNQPQHF
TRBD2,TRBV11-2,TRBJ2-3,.,TGTGCCAGCAGCTTCCAAGCGGGAAGCACAGATACGCAGTATTTT,CASSFQAGSTDTQYF
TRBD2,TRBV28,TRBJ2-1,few,TGTGCCAGCAGTACCGGACTAGCGGGAATTCTCAATGAGCAGTTCTTC,CASSTGLAGILNEQFF
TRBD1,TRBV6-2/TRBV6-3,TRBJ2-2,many,TGTGCCAGCAGATGGGTGCCAGGGGGCTCGAACACCGGGGAGCTGTTTTTT,CASRWVPGGSNTGELFF
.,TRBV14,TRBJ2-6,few,TGTGCCAGCAGCCAAGATAGGCACCCCTCTGGGGCCAACGTCCTGACTTTC,CASSQDRHPSGANVLTF
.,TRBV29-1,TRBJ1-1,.,TGCAGCGTTGTTGTGTCGGGGGCCGAGTTAGCTTTCTTT,CSVVVSGAELAFF
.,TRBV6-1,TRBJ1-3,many,TGTGCCAGCAGGGCGACAGTGAGCTCTGGAAACACCATATATTTT,CASRATVSSGNTIYF
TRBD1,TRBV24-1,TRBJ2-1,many,TGTGCCACCAGTGAGTTACCGGGACAGGGTGGCCATGAGCAGTTCTTC,CATSELPGQGGHEQFF
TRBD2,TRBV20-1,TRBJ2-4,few,TGCAGTGCTCAGTTTTTAGCGGGAGTCTCCAAAAACATTCAGTACTTC,CSAQFLAGVSKNIQYF
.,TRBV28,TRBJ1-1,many,TGTGCCAGCAGTGCCGACAGATTCGCTTTCTTT,CASSADRFAFF
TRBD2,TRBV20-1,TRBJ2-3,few,TGCAGTGCTAGGTACAGCGGGAGGTCAGATACGCAGTATTTT,CSARYSGRSDTQYF
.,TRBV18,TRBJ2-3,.,TGTGCCAGCTCACCAATCCCCGATAGATCAGATACGCAGTATTTT,CASSPIPDRSDTQYF
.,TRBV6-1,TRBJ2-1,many,TGTGCCAGCAGTAGATCGACAGGTGGCAATGAGCAGTTCTTC,CASSRSTGGNEQFF
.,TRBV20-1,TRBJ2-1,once,TGCAGTGGTACCCCGTCGGGACTACCAGGGGATGAGCAGTTCTTC,CSGTPSGLPGDEQFF
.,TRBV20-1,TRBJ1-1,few,TGCAGTGCTAGAAGGGTTCCTGGCACTGAAGCTTTCTTT,CSARRVPGTEAFF
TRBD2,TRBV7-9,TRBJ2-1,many,TGTGCCAGCAGCCGCCGACTAGCGGGAGGGCCGTTCAATGAGCAGTTCTTC,CASSRRLAGGPFNEQFF
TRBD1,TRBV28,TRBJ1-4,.,TGTGCCAGCAGTTCCGGGACAGCCCAGGAAAAACTGTTTTTT,CASSSGTAQEKLFF
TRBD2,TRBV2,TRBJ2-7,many,TGTGCCAGCACGGGACTAGCGGCCTACGAGCAGTACTTC,CASTGLAAYEQYF
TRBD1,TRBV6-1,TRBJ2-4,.,TGTGCCAGCAGGGGGGAAAGGTCGGGACAGGGATACTTC,CASRGERSGQGYF
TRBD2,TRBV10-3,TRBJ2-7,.,TGTGCCATCAGACTAGCGGAGAGCTCCTACGAGCAGTACTTC,CAIRLAESSYEQYF
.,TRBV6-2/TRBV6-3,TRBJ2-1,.,TGTGCCAGCAGTTACACACTAGGTATGCCCTACAATGAGCAGTTCTTC,CASSYTLGMPYNEQFF
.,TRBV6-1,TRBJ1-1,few,TGTGCCAGCAGTCGGGACCTGGCCCTGAACACTGAAGCTTTCTTT,CASSRDLALNTEAFF
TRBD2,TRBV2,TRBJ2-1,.,TGTGCCAGCTTAGGACTAGCGGGAGACAATGAGCAGTTCTTC,CASLGLAGDNEQFF
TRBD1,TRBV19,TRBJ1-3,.,TGTGCCAGTAGGAGGACAGGGACAGAAGGAAACACCATATATTTT,CASRRTGTEGNTIYF
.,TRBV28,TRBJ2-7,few,TGTGCCAGCAGCCCTCCGGGACATAGCTCCTACGAGCAGTACTTC,CASSPPGHSSYEQYF
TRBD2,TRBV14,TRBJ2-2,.,TGTGCCAGCAGCCAAGATCGGCCTAGCGGGAGGACTCACACCGGGGAGCTGTTTTTT,CASSQDRPSGRTHTGELFF
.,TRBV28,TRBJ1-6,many,TGTGCCAGCAGTTTATACCGGGGTAATTCACCCCTCCACTTT,CASSLYRGNSPLHF
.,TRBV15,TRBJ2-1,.,TGTGCCACCAGCAGGACTGGAGCCGCCAATGAGCAGTTCTTC,CATSRTGAANEQFF